This T cell receptor (beta chain) is from a study of graft-versus-host responses after intestinal transplantation. In its sample, this clone was seen a few times. This CDR3 region has 18 residues. The ends lost 4 bases at V and 0 bases at J; junction bases unmatched: 7. The germline CDR1 and CDR2 sequences are SGHRS and YFSETQ. The table came from immunoSEQ multiplex PCR; TCRdb's copy has only in-frame clones and leaves some out. The repertoire holds some 25,000 clones, 35% to 50% seen once, with about 0.7% in the top ten. Responders that carried the CFSE label, roughly 200,000 of them, were plated with roughly 200,000 irradiated, violet-dye-labeled stimulator cells.

This chain joins TRBV5-1 and TRBJ2-3; TRBD2 matches at 14 bases. This TCR derives from a human patient who received an intestinal transplant. This material consisted of alloreactive CD4+ T cells from a mixed lymphocyte reaction culture, taken before intestinal transplant. Stated subset: CFSE-low proliferating T cells sorted from roughly six-day pre-transplant mixed lymphocyte reaction (GvH or HvG direction). Here the CDR3 DNA reads TGCGCCAGCAGCGCGGGACTAGCGGGAGTACTTAGCACAGATACGCAGTATTTT. Amino acids: CASSAGLAGVLSTDTQYF. The variable domain in full, with the rest retrieved from reference TRBV5-1 and TRBJ2-3, is KAGVTQTPRYLIKTRGQQVTLSCSPISGHRSVSWYQQTPGQGLQFLFEYFSETQRNKGNFPGRFSGRQFSNSRSEMNVSTLELGDSALYLCASSAGLAGVLSTDTQYFGPGTRLTVL.